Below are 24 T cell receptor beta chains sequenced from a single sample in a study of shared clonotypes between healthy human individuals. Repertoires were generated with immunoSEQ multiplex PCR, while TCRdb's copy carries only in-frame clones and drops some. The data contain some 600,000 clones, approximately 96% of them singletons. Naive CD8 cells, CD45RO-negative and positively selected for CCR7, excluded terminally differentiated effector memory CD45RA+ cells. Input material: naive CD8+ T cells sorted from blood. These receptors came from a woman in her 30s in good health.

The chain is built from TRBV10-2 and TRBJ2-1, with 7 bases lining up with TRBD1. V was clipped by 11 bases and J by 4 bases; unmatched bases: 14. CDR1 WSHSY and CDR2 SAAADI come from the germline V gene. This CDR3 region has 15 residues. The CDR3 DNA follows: TGCGCCTCCTCATCCGGGACAGCTTATTACAATGAGCAGTTCTTC. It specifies CASSSGTAYYNEQFF.

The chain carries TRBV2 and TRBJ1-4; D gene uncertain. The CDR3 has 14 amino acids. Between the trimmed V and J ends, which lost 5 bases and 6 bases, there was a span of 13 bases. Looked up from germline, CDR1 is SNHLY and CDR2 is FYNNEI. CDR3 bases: TGTGCCAGCAGTAAGTCAAACGAAGATGAAAAACTGTTTTTT. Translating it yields CASSKSNEDEKLFF.

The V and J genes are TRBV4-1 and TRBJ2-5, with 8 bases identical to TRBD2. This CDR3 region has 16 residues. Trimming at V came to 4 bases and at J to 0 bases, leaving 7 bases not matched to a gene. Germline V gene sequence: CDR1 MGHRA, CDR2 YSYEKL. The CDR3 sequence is CASSPRLAKDQETQYF. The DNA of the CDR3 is TGCGCCAGCAGCCCCCGACTAGCGAAAGACCAAGAGACCCAGTACTTC.

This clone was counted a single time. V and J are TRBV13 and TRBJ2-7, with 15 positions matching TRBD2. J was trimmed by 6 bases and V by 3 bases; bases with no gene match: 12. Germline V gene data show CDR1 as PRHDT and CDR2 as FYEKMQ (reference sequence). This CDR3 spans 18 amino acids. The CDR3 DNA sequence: TGTGCCAGCAGCTTTGGGCCCGGGACTAGCGGGGGGTGGGCCGAGCAGTACTTC. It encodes CASSFGPGTSGGWAEQYF.

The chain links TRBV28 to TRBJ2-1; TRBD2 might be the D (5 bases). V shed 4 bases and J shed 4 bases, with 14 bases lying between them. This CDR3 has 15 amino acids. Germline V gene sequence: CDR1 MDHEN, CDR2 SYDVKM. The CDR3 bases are TGTGCCAGCAGTTCCCAGCGGAAATCGTACAATGAGCAGTTCTTC. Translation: CASSSQRKSYNEQFF.

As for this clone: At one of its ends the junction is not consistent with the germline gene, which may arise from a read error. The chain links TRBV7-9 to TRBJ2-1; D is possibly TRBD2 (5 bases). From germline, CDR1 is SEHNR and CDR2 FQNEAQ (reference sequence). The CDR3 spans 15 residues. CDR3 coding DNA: TGTGCCAGCAACTTAAGCGGAAGCTCCTACAATGAGCAGTTCTTC. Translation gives CASNLSGSSYNEQFF.

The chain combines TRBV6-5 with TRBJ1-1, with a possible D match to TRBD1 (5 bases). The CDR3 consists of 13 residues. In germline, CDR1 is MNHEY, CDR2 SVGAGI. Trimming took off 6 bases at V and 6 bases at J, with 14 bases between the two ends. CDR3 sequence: CASSPGGLPEAFF. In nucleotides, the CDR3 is TGTGCCAGCAGCCCGGGGGGGTTGCCTGAAGCTTTCTTT.

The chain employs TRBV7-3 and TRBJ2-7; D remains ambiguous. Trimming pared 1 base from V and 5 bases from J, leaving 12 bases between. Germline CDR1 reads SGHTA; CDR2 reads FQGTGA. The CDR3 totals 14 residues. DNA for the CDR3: TGTGCCAGCAGCTTAATGGGCCGGGCGGACGAGCAGTACTTC. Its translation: CASSLMGRADEQYF.

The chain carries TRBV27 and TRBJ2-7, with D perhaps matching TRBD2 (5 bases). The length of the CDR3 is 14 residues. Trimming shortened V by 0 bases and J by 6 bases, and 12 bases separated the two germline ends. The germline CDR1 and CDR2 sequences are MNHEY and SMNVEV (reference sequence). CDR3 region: CASSLSWLAGEQYF. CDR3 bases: TGTGCCAGCAGTTTATCATGGCTAGCAGGCGAGCAGTACTTC.

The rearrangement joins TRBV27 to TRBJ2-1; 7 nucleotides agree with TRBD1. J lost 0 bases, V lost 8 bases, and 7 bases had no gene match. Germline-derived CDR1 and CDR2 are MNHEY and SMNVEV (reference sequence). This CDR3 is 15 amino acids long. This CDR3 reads CASGSGGSSYNEQFF. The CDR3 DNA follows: TGTGCCAGCGGTTCAGGGGGAAGCTCCTACAATGAGCAGTTCTTC.

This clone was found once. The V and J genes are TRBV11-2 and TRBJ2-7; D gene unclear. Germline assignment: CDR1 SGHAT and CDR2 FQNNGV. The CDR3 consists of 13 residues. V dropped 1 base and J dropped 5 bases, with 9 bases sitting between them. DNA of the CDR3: TGTGCCAGCAGCTTAGGAGGCTTTGACGAGCAGTACTTC. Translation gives CASSLGGFDEQYF. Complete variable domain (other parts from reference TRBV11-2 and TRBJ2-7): EAGVAQSPRYKIIEKRQSVAFWCNPISGHATLYWYQQILGQGPKLLIQFQNNGVVDDSQLPKDRFSAERLKGVDSTLKIQPAKLEDSAVYLCASSLGGFDEQYFGPGTRLTVT.

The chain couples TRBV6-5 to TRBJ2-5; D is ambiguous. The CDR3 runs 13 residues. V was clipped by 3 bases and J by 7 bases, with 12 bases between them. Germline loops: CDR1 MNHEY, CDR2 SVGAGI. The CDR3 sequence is CASSYILGGTQYF. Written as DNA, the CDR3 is TGTGCCAGCAGTTATATCCTCGGTGGGACCCAGTACTTC.

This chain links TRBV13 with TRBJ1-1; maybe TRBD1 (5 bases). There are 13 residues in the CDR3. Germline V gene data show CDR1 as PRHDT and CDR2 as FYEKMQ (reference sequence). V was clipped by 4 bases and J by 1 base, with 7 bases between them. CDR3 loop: CASSSTGNTEAFF. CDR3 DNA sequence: TGTGCCAGCAGCTCAACAGGGAACACTGAAGCTTTCTTT.

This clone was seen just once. The DNA for the CDR3 is TGTGCCAGCAGTTTCGGGCCCGGGCCCTACGAGCAGTACTTC. It translates to CASSFGPGPYEQYF. The rearrangement uses TRBV27 and TRBJ2-7; D remains ambiguous. Trimming removed 3 bases at V and 2 bases at J, with 11 bases between. Germline V CDR1 and CDR2: MNHEY, SMNVEV (reference sequence). This CDR3 contains 14 residues.

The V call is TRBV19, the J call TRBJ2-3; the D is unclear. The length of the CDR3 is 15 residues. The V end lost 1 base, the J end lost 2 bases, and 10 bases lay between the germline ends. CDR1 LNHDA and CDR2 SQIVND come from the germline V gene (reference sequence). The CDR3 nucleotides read TGTGCCAGTAGTATAGTCGCAGGAAACACAGATACGCAGTATTTT. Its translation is CASSIVAGNTDTQYF.

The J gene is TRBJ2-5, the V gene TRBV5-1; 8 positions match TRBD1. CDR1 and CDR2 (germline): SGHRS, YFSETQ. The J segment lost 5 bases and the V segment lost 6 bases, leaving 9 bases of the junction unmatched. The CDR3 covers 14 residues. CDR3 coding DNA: TGCGCCAGCATCGACTCAGGGGGCCTGGAGACCCAGTACTTC. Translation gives CASIDSGGLETQYF.

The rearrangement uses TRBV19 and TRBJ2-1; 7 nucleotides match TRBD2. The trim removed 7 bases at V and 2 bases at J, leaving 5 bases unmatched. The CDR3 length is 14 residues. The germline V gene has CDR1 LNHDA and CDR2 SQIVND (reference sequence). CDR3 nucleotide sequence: TGTGCCAGTACTGCCGGGACTACCTACAATGAGCAGTTCTTC. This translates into CASTAGTTYNEQFF. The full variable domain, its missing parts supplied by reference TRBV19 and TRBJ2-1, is DGGITQSPKYLFRKEGQNVTLSCEQNLNHDAMYWYRQDPGQGLRLIYYSQIVNDFQKGDIAEGYSVSREKKESFPLTVTSAQKNPTAFYLCASTAGTTYNEQFFGPGTRLTVL.

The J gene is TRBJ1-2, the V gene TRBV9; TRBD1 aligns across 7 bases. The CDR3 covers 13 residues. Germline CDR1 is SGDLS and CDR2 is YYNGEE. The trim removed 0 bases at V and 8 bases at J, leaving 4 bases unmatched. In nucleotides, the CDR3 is TGTGCCAGCAGCGTAGAGGGGGCAAAGGGCTACACCTTC. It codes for CASSVEGAKGYTF.

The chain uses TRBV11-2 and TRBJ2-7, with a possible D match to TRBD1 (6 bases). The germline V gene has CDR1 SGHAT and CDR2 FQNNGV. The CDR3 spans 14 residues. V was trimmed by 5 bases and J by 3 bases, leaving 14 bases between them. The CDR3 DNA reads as TGTGCCAGCAGCCACCCCCCGGACAGCTACGAGCAGTACTTC. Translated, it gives CASSHPPDSYEQYF.

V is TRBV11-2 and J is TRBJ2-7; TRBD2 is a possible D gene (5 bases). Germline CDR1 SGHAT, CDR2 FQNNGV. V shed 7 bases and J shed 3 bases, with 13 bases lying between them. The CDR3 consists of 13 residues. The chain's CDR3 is CASTFSGNYEQYF. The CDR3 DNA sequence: TGTGCCAGCACCTTCTCGGGAAACTACGAGCAGTACTTC.

The chain's CDR3 is CASSLLTSGYEQYF. Here the CDR3 DNA reads TGTGCCAGCAGCTTATTGACTAGCGGATACGAGCAGTACTTC. The V call is TRBV7-2, the J call TRBJ2-7, with 9 bases matching TRBD2. The CDR3 runs 14 residues. Germline CDR1 and CDR2: SGHTA and FQGNSA. Trimming cost V 2 bases and J 4 bases; bases outside gene matches: 3.

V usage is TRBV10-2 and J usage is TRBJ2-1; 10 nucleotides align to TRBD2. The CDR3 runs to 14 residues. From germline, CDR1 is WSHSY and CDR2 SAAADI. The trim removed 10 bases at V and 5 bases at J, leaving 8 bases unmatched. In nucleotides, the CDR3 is TGCGCCACCTCCTGGACTAGCGGAGACAATGAGCAGTTCTTC. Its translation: CATSWTSGDNEQFF.

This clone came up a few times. CDR3 sequence reads: CAWDSGDLMNTEAFF. The CDR3 bases are TGTGCCTGGGACAGTGGGGACCTAATGAACACTGAAGCTTTCTTT. The V call is TRBV30, the J call TRBJ1-1; the D gene is possibly TRBD1 (5 bases). V lost 5 bases and J lost 0, with 16 bases in between. The CDR3 extends over 15 amino acids. Germline values: CDR1 GTSNPN, CDR2 SVGIG (reference sequence).

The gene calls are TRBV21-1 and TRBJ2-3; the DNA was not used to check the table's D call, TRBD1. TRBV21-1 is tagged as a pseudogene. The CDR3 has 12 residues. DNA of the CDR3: TGTGCCAGCAATACAGGGACAGATACGCAGTATTTT. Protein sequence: CASNTGTDTQYF.